The following is a T cell receptor beta chain sequence with its context. The target antigen is unknown. This entry comes from a study of cytomegalovirus exposure and HLA in healthy donors. General study points: Most TCR sequences were seen very rarely across donors, but some public TCRs occurred in many. In presence/absence analyses, roughly uniform sequencing depth across donors was assumed. The investigators catalogued some 160 TCR beta chains as cytomegalovirus-associated.

Unrecorded immune exposure was likely among donors, who were nominally healthy when sampled. PCR employed 60 Vbeta and 13 Jbeta primers. Some clones are missing from TCRdb's copy, which holds only in-frame ones; the method was immunoSEQ multiplex PCR. This sample has tens of thousands of clones, with more than 70% found just once. There are 12 residues in the CDR3. Germline V gene sequence: CDR1 LNHDA, CDR2 SQIVND (reference sequence). V was cut by 7 bases and J by 1 base, with 7 bases left in between. The receptor's source is a male donor in good health and CMV-seronegative. This chain connects TRBV19 to TRBJ1-2; D unclear. Sequences were obtained from PBMCs. CDR3 sequence: CASNSFNYGYTF. The CDR3 coding sequence is TGTGCCAGTAACAGCTTTAACTATGGCTACACCTTC.